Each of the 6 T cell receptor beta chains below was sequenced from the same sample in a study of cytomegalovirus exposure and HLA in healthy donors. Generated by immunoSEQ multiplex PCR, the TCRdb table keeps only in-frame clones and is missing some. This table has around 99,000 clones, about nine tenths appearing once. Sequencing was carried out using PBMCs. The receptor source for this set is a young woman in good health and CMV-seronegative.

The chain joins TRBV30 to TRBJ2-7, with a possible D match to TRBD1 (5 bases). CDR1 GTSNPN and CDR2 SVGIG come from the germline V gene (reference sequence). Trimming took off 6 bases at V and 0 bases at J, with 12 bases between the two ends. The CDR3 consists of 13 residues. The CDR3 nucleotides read TGTGCCTGCCAGGGTCCCCCCTCCTACGAGCAGTACTTC. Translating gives CACQGPPSYEQYF.

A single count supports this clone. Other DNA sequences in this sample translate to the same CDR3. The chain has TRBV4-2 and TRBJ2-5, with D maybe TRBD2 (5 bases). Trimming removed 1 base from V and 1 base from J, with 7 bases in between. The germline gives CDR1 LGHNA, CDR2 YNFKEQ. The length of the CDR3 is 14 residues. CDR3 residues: CASSQVAGQETQYF. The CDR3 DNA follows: TGTGCCAGCAGCCAAGTTGCGGGCCAAGAGACCCAGTACTTC.

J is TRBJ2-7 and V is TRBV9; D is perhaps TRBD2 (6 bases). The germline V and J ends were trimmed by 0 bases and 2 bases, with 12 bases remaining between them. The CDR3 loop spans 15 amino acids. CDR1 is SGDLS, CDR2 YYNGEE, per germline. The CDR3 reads CASSVAPSEPYEQYF. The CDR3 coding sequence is TGTGCCAGCAGCGTAGCTCCTAGCGAGCCCTACGAGCAGTACTTC.

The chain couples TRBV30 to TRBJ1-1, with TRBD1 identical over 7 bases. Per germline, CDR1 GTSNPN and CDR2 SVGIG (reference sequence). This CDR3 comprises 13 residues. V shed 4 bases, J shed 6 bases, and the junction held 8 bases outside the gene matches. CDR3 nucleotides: TGTGCCTGGACCCTCAGGGGGATCCCTGAAGCTTTCTTT. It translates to CAWTLRGIPEAFF. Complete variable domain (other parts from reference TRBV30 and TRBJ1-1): SQTIHQWPATLVQPVGSPLSLECTVEGTSNPNLYWYRQAAGRGLQLLFYSVGIGQISSEVPQNLSASRPQDRQFILSSKKLLLSDSGFYLCAWTLRGIPEAFFGQGTRLTVV.

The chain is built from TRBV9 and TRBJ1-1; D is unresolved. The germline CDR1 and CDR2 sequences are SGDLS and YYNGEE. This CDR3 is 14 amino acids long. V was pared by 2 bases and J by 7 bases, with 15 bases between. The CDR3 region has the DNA TGTGCCAGCAGCGTTGTCCCGGCAGGCTATGAAGCTTTCTTT. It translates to CASSVVPAGYEAFF.

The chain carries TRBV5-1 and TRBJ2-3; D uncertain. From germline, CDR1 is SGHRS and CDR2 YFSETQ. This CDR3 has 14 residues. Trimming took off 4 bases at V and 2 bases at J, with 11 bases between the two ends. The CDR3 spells CASSLLSPTDTQYF. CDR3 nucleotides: TGCGCCAGCAGCCTACTTAGCCCCACAGATACGCAGTATTTT.